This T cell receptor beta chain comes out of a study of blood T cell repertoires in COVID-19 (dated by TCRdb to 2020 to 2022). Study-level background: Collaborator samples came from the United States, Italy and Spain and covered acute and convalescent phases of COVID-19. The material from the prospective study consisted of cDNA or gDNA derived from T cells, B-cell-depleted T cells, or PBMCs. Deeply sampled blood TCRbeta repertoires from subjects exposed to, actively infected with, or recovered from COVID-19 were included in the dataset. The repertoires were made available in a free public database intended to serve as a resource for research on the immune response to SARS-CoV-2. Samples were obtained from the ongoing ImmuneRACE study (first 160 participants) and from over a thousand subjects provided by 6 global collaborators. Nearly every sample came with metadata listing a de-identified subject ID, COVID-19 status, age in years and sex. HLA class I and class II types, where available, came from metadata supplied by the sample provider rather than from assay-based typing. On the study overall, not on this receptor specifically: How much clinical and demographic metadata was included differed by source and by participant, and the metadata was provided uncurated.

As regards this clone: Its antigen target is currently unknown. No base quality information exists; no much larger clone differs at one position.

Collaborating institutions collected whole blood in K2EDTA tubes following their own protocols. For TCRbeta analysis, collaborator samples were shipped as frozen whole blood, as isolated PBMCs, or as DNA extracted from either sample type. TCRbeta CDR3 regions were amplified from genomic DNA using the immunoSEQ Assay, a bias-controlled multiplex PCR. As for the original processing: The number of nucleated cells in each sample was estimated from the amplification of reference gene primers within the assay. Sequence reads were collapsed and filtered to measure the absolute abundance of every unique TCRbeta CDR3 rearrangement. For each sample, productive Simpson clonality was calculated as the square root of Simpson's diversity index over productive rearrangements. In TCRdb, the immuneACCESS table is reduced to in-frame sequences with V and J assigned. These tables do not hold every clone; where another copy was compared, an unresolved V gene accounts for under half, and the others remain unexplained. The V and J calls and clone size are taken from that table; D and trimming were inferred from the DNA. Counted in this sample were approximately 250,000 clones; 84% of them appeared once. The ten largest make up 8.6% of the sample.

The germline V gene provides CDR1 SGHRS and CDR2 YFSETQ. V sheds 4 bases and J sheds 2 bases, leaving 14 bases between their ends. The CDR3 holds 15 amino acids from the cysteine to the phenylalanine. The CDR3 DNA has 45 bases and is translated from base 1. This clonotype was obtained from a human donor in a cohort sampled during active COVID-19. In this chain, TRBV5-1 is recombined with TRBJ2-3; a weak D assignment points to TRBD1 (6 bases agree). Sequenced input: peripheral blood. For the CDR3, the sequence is CASSQDSGDTDTQYF. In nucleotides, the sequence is TGCGCCAGCAGCCAGGACAGTGGGGACACAGATACGCAGTATTTT.